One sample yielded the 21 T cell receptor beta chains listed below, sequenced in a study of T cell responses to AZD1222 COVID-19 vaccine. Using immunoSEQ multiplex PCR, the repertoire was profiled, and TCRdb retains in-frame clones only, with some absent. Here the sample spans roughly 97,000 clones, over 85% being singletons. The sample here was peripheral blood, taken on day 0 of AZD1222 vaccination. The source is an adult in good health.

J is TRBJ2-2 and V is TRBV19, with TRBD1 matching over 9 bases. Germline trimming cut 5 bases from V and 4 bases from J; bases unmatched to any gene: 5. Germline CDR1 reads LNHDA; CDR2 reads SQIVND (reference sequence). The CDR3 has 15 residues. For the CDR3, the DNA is TGTGCCAGTAGTTCCGAGGACAGGGGCACCGGGGAGCTGTTTTTT. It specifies CASSSEDRGTGELFF.

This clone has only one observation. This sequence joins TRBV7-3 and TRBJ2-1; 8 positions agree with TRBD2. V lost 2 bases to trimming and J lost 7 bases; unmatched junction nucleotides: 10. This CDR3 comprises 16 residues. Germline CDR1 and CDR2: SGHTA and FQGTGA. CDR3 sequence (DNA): TGTGCCAGCAGCTTACCGGGACTAGTTCGGAGGAATGAGCAGTTCTTC. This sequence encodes CASSLPGLVRRNEQFF.

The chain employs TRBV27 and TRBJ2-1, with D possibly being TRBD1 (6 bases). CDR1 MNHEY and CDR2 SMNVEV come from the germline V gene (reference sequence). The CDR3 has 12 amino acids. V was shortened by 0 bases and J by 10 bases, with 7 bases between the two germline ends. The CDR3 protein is CASSLSGTEQFF. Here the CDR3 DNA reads TGTGCCAGCAGTTTATCAGGGACAGAGCAGTTCTTC.

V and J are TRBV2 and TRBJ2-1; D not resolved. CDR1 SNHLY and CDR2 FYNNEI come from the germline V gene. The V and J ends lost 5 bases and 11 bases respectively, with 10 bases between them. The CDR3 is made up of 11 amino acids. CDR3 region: CASSRSEKQFF. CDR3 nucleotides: TGTGCCAGCAGTAGATCCGAGAAGCAGTTCTTC.

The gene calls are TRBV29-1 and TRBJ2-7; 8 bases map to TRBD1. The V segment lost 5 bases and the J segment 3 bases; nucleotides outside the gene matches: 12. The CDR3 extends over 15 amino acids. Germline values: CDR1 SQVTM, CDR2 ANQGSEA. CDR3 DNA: TGCAGCGTTACGGCAGGGGGCGTTTGGGACTACGAGCAGTACTTC. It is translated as CSVTAGGVWDYEQYF.

The DNA for the CDR3 is TGTGCCAGCAGTGGCGCGAGCTCCTACAATGAGCAGTTCTTC. Translating it yields CASSGASSYNEQFF. The chain carries TRBV25-1 and TRBJ2-1, with D uncertain. There are 14 residues in the CDR3. The germline V gene encodes CDR1 MGHDK and CDR2 SYGVNS. The V end lost 4 bases, the J end lost 0 bases, and 7 bases lay between the germline ends. The full variable domain, completed using reference TRBV25-1 and TRBJ2-1, is EADIYQTPRYLVIGTGKKITLECSQTMGHDKMYWYQQDPGMELHLIHYSYGVNSTEKGDLSSESTVSRIRTEHFPLTLESARPSHTSQYLCASSGASSYNEQFFGPGTRLTVL.

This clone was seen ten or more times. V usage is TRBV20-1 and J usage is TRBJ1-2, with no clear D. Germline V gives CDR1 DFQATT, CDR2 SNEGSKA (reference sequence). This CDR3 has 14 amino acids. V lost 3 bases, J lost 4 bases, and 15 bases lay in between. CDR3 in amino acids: CSASTATDGYGYTF. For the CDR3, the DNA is TGCAGTGCTAGTACGGCCACCGATGGCTATGGCTACACCTTC.

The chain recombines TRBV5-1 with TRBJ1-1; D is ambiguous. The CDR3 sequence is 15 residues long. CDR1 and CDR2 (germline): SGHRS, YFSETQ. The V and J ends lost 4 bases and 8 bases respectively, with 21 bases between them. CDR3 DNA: TGCGCCAGCAGCCCCACCGACCCACGAATTGCCGAAGCTTTCTTT. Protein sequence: CASSPTDPRIAEAFF.

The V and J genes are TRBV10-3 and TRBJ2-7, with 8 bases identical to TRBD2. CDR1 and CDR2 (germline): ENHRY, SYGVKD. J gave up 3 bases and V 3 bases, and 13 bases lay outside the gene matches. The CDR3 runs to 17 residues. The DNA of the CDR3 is TGTGCCATCAGTGATAAGGCCCAGGGTGCGGGAGGCTACGAGCAGTACTTC. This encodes CAISDKAQGAGGYEQYF.

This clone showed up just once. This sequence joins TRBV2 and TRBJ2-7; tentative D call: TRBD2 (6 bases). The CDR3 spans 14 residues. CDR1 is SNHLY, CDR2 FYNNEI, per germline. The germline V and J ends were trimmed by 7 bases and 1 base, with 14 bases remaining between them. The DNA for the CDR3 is TGTGCCAGCAACCGGGACTCCGATTCCTACGAGCAGTACTTC. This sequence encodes CASNRDSDSYEQYF.

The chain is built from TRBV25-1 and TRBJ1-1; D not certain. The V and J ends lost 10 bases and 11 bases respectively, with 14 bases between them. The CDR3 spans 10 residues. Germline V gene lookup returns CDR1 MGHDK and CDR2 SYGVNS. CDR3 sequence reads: CANPQDVAFF. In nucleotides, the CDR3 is TGTGCCAACCCGCAGGATGTGGCTTTCTTT. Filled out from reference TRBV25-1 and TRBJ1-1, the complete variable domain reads EADIYQTPRYLVIGTGKKITLECSQTMGHDKMYWYQQDPGMELHLIHYSYGVNSTEKGDLSSESTVSRIRTEHFPLTLESARPSHTSQYLCANPQDVAFFGQGTRLTVV.

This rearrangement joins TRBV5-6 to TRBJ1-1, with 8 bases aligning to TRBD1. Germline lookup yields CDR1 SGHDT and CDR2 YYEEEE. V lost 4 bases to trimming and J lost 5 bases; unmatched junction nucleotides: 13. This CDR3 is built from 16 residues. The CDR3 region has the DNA TGTGCCAGCAGCGGGAGGACAGGGTTTATCGAAACTGAAGCTTTCTTT. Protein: CASSGRTGFIETEAFF.

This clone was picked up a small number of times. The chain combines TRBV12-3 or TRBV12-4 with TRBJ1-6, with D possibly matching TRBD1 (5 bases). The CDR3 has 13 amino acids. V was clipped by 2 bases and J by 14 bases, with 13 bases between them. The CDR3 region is CASSLMVEGSLHF. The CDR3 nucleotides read TGTGCCAGCAGTTTAATGGTGGAGGGGTCCCTCCACTTT.

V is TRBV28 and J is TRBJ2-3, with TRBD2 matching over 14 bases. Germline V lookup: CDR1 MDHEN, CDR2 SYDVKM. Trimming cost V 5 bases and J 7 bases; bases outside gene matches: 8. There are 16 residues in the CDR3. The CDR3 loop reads CASSLGLAGGINTQYF. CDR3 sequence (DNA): TGTGCCAGCAGTCTAGGACTAGCGGGAGGCATTAATACGCAGTATTTT.

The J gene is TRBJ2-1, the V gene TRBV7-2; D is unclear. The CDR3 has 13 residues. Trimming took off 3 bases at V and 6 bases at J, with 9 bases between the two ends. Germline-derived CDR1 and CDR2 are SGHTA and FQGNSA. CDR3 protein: CASSFFTGNEQFF. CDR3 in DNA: TGTGCCAGCAGCTTTTTCACTGGCAATGAGCAGTTCTTC.

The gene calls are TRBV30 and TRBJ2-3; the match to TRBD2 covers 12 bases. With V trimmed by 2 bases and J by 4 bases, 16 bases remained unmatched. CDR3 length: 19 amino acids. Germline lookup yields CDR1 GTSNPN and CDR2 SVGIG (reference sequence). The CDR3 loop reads CAWSLWLAGGSGLADTQYF. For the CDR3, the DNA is TGTGCCTGGAGTCTATGGCTAGCGGGAGGGAGTGGTCTGGCAGATACGCAGTATTTT.

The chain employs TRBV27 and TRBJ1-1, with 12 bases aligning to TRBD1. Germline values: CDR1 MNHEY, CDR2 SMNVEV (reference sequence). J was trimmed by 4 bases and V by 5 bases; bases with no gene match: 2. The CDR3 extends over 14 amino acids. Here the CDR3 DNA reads TGTGCCAGCAGTCCGGGACAGGGGGCCACTGAAGCTTTCTTT. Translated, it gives CASSPGQGATEAFF.

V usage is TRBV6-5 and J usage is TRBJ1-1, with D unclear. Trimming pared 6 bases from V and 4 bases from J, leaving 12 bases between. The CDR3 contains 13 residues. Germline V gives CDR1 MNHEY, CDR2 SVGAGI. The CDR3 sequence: CASRDGTFTEAFF. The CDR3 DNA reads TGTGCCAGCAGGGATGGAACTTTCACTGAAGCTTTCTTT.

CDR3 residues: CASSFGENTEAFF. CDR3 nucleotide sequence: TGCGCCAGCAGCTTTGGGGAGAACACTGAAGCTTTCTTT. This sequence joins TRBV5-1 and TRBJ1-1; D is undetermined. Per the germline V gene, CDR1 is SGHRS and CDR2 is YFSETQ. The CDR3 is 13 amino acids. V lost 2 bases and J 1 base, leaving 6 bases between the germline ends.

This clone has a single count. The CDR3: CASSVEGPDTQYF. The CDR3 bases are TGTGCCAGCAGCGTAGAGGGCCCAGATACGCAGTATTTT. This rearrangement joins TRBV9 to TRBJ2-3; D is unclear. Germline assignment: CDR1 SGDLS and CDR2 YYNGEE. The CDR3 extends over 13 amino acids. Trimming shortened V by 0 bases and J by 4 bases, and 6 bases separated the two germline ends.

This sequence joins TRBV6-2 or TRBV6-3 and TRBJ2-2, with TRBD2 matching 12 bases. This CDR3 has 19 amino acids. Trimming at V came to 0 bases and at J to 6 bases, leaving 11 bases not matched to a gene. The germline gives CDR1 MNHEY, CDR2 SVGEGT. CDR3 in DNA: TGTGCCAGCAGTTACTCCGTTTTTACGACTAGCGGGAGCCCCGGGGAGCTGTTTTTT. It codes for CASSYSVFTTSGSPGELFF.